A single sample gave rise to the 25 T cell receptor beta chains below, sequenced in a study of technical replicates of blood from several donors. The table came from immunoSEQ multiplex PCR; TCRdb's copy has only in-frame clones and leaves some out. The repertoire holds about 82,000 clones, with roughly 95% as singletons. Sequencing was performed on T cells isolated from PBMCs. The receptors were gathered from a human donor in good health.

The chain's CDR3 is CASSGVSEGFDEQFF. The CDR3, as DNA: TGTGCCAGCAGTGGGGTTTCGGAGGGGTTCGATGAGCAGTTCTTC. V and J are TRBV27 and TRBJ2-1; the D gene is possibly TRBD2 (6 bases). The CDR3 has 15 residues. The germline gives CDR1 MNHEY, CDR2 SMNVEV (reference sequence). The ends were cut back, 5 bases at V and 8 bases at J, with 19 bases in the middle.

V is TRBV15 and J is TRBJ1-2; D remains unclear. Trimming left V 0 bases short and J 5 bases short, with 7 bases between. The CDR3 is 13 amino acids. Germline assignment: CDR1 LNHNV and CDR2 YYDKDF (reference sequence). The CDR3 DNA sequence: TGTGCCACCAGCAGAGAGGAGGAGTATGGCTACACCTTC. Amino acids: CATSREEEYGYTF.

The chain is built from TRBV10-3 and TRBJ2-1, with TRBD2 matching over 11 bases. The germline V gene encodes CDR1 ENHRY and CDR2 SYGVKD. The CDR3 is made up of 15 amino acids. The V and J ends lost 6 bases and 5 bases, in that order; junction bases with no gene match: 6. CDR3 protein: CAIRAPGLADNEQFF. Written as DNA, the CDR3 is TGTGCCATCAGGGCTCCGGGACTAGCGGACAATGAGCAGTTCTTC.

Comment on this clone: The sample carries other DNA sequences with the same CDR3. J is TRBJ1-1 and V is TRBV6-5; D may be TRBD1 (5 bases). The germline V gene has CDR1 MNHEY and CDR2 SVGAGI. V was pared by 6 bases and J by 4 bases, with 6 bases between. The CDR3 spans 11 residues. The CDR3 sequence: CASRGGTEAFF. The CDR3 bases are TGTGCCAGCAGGGGGGGCACTGAAGCTTTCTTT.

V gene TRBV15 combines with J gene TRBJ1-5; D is uncertain. The CDR3 extends over 14 amino acids. V lost 3 bases and J 3 bases, leaving 9 bases between the germline ends. From germline, CDR1 is LNHNV and CDR2 YYDKDF (reference sequence). Here the CDR3 DNA reads TGTGCCACCAGCAGCGACTCGAACAATCAGCCCCAGCATTTT. Protein sequence: CATSSDSNNQPQHF.

This clone was observed once. This sequence joins TRBV5-4 and TRBJ2-1; no clear D gene. CDR3 size: 13 residues. Deletions cut 4 bases from V and 5 bases from J, with 10 bases between. Germline CDR1 reads SGHNT; CDR2 reads YYREEE (reference sequence). The CDR3 protein is CASSLVTDNEQFF. CDR3 coding DNA: TGTGCCAGCAGCCTAGTAACGGACAATGAGCAGTTCTTC.

The chain recombines TRBV21-1 with TRBJ2-7; no DNA check was done on the table's D call, TRBD1. TRBV21-1 is recorded as a pseudogene. The CDR3 has 16 residues. CDR3 in amino acids: CASSPGDRNFTYEQYF. The CDR3 DNA reads as TGTGCCAGCAGCCCCGGGGACAGGAACTTCACCTACGAGCAGTACTTC.

The V and J genes are TRBV6-1 and TRBJ1-5; a weak D match, TRBD1 (5 bases). Trimming took off 6 bases at V and 2 bases at J, with 8 bases between the two ends. Germline V gene data show CDR1 as MNHNS and CDR2 as SASEGT. CDR3 length: 13 amino acids. In DNA, the CDR3 is TGTGCCAGCAGAGGGGTTCGCAATCAGCCCCAGCATTTT. Amino acid sequence: CASRGVRNQPQHF.

This sequence joins TRBV5-4 and TRBJ2-7, with D perhaps matching TRBD1 (6 bases). V dropped 1 base and J dropped 3 bases, with 11 bases sitting between them. CDR1 and CDR2 (germline): SGHNT, YYREEE (reference sequence). The CDR3 has 14 amino acids. The CDR3 nucleotides are TGTGCCAGCAGCTTGCTAGGGGGAGACTACGAGCAGTACTTC. Translation: CASSLLGGDYEQYF. The complete variable domain, with remaining parts taken from reference TRBV5-4 and TRBJ2-7, reads ETGVTQSPTHLIKTRGQQVTLRCSSQSGHNTVSWYQQALGQGPQFIFQYYREEENGRGNFPPRFSGLQFPNYSSELNVNALELDDSALYLCASSLLGGDYEQYFGPGTRLTVT.

The chain links TRBV12-5 to TRBJ1-5; D is unclear. CDR3 length: 15 residues. Trimming left V 0 bases short and J 3 bases short, with 9 bases between. From germline, CDR1 is LGHNT and CDR2 FRNRAP. CDR3: CASGLVGQPNQPQHF. The CDR3 DNA reads as TGTGCTAGTGGTTTGGTGGGCCAGCCCAATCAGCCCCAGCATTTT.

The chain has TRBV4-3 and TRBJ2-1; 9 bases are shared with TRBD1. This CDR3 has 16 residues. Germline V gene lookup returns CDR1 LGHNA and CDR2 YSLEER. The V gene end was trimmed by 1 base and the J gene end by 3 bases; junction bases not matched to a gene: 4. CDR3 protein: CASSQAPGQGYNEQFF. CDR3 coding DNA: TGCGCCAGCAGCCAAGCCCCGGGACAGGGCTACAATGAGCAGTTCTTC.

The V gene is TRBV30, the J gene TRBJ1-2; 12 nucleotides match TRBD1. The ends lost 5 bases at V and 8 bases at J; junction bases unmatched: 6. The CDR3 length is 13 residues. CDR1 is GTSNPN, CDR2 SVGIG, per germline (reference sequence). The CDR3 sequence: CAWGTGGARGYTF. CDR3 nucleotides: TGTGCCTGGGGGACAGGGGGCGCGAGGGGCTACACCTTC.

This chain uses TRBV21-1 with TRBJ2-5; the table's D call TRBD2 went unverified against the DNA. TRBV21-1 is tagged as a pseudogene. The CDR3 runs to 14 residues. CDR3 DNA sequence: TGTGCCAGCAGCAAAGAGGGACTAGGAGAGACCCAGTACTTC. This translates into CASSKEGLGETQYF.

The J gene is TRBJ2-5, the V gene TRBV11-2; 8 positions agree with TRBD2. V lost 3 bases, J lost 0 bases, and 6 bases stayed unmatched. CDR1 and CDR2 from the germline V gene are SGHAT and FQNNGV. The CDR3 is 16 amino acids. CDR3 sequence (DNA): TGTGCCAGCAGCTTCCAAGGACTAGCCGACCAAGAGACCCAGTACTTC. Protein sequence: CASSFQGLADQETQYF.

This CDR3 reads CASSMGQDYGYTF. CDR3 bases: TGTGCCAGTAGTATGGGACAGGACTATGGCTACACCTTC. The chain is built from TRBV19 and TRBJ1-2, with 8 bases matching TRBD1. Germline loops: CDR1 LNHDA, CDR2 SQIVND (reference sequence). After removal of 3 bases from V and 3 bases from J, the junction contained 0 bases not matched to a gene. The CDR3 covers 13 residues.

V gene TRBV4-1 combines with J gene TRBJ2-7; a weak D match, TRBD1 (6 bases). V dropped 0 bases and J dropped 4 bases, with 10 bases sitting between them. This CDR3 region has 14 residues. Germline loops: CDR1 MGHRA, CDR2 YSYEKL. Here the CDR3 DNA reads TGCGCCAGCAGCCAAGAAGCACAGGGATACGAGCAGTACTTC. Its protein is CASSQEAQGYEQYF.

The chain employs TRBV10-3 and TRBJ2-5, with 11 bases lining up with TRBD2. Germline V lookup: CDR1 ENHRY, CDR2 SYGVKD. The CDR3 is 15 residues long. V was clipped by 8 bases and J by 4 bases; unmatched bases: 9. CDR3 bases: TGTGCCATCTCAAACCCTCTAGCGGGAGGAGAGACCCAGTACTTC. Translating gives CAISNPLAGGETQYF.

The chain joins TRBV15 to TRBJ1-2; D not certain. CDR3 length: 14 residues. Germline loops: CDR1 LNHNV, CDR2 YYDKDF (reference sequence). Deletions cut 0 bases from V and 4 bases from J, with 9 bases between. Here the CDR3 DNA reads TGTGCCACCAGCAGAGAAGAGGGTACCTATGGCTACACCTTC. It specifies CATSREEGTYGYTF.

The chain uses TRBV6-5 and TRBJ1-5; the D gene is possibly TRBD1 (5 bases). Deletions cut 3 bases from V and 7 bases from J, with 10 bases between. CDR3 length: 13 amino acids. Germline CDR1 is MNHEY and CDR2 is SVGAGI. The CDR3 region has the DNA TGTGCCAGCAGTTATGAGGAGGGGCAGCCCCAGCATTTT. Protein product: CASSYEEGQPQHF.

The chain joins TRBV5-4 to TRBJ2-1; maybe TRBD2 (5 bases). Between the trimmed V and J ends, which lost 4 bases and 5 bases, there was a span of 7 bases. Germline-derived CDR1 and CDR2 are SGHNT and YYREEE (reference sequence). This CDR3 contains 12 residues. This CDR3 reads CASSPGNNEQFF. The DNA for the CDR3 is TGTGCCAGCAGCCCCGGGAACAATGAGCAGTTCTTC. The full variable domain, in which reference TRBV5-4 and TRBJ2-1 provide the parts outside the CDR3, is ETGVTQSPTHLIKTRGQQVTLRCSSQSGHNTVSWYQQALGQGPQFIFQYYREEENGRGNFPPRFSGLQFPNYSSELNVNALELDDSALYLCASSPGNNEQFFGPGTRLTVL.

This chain links TRBV7-3 with TRBJ1-2, with TRBD1 as a possible D gene (6 bases). The CDR3 runs 17 residues. Germline CDR1 reads SGHTA; CDR2 reads FQGTGA. V was shortened by 1 base and J by 2 bases, with 17 bases between the two germline ends. CDR3 in amino acids: CASSLKFLGQLNYGYTF. For the CDR3, the DNA is TGTGCCAGCAGCTTAAAATTTTTAGGACAGCTGAACTATGGCTACACCTTC.

The chain couples TRBV9 to TRBJ1-2; tentative D call: TRBD1 (5 bases). CDR1 and CDR2 from the germline V gene are SGDLS and YYNGEE. The CDR3 extends over 15 amino acids. V was pared by 3 bases and J by 4 bases, with 16 bases between. DNA of the CDR3: TGTGCCAGCAGCGAGTTCCAGGGTTTTCTCTATGGCTACACCTTC. Translation gives CASSEFQGFLYGYTF.

The chain combines TRBV7-9 with TRBJ2-1, with D possibly matching TRBD2 (6 bases). V lost 5 bases and J 7 bases, leaving 18 bases between the germline ends. The germline V gene encodes CDR1 SEHNR and CDR2 FQNEAQ (reference sequence). CDR3 size: 15 residues. CDR3 region: CASSRPGGQTNEQFF. The CDR3 DNA follows: TGTGCCAGCAGCCGTCCCGGAGGGCAAACAAATGAGCAGTTCTTC.

The rearrangement links TRBV27 to TRBJ2-3; TRBD1 aligns across 8 bases. The CDR3 is 16 residues long. J lost 5 bases, V lost 6 bases, and 13 bases had no gene match. The germline V gene has CDR1 MNHEY and CDR2 SMNVEV (reference sequence). DNA for the CDR3: TGTGCCAGCAGAACTTTCGGACAGGGAAGGGGAGATACGCAGTATTTT. Its protein product is CASRTFGQGRGDTQYF.

CDR3 sequence: CASRTGNEKLFF. CDR3 DNA: TGTGCCAGCAGAACGGGAAACGAAAAACTGTTTTTT. The V gene is TRBV6-6, the J gene TRBJ1-4; D unclear. The V end was cut by 6 bases, the J end by 8 bases, with 10 bases between. The germline V gene has CDR1 MNHNY and CDR2 SVGAGI (reference sequence). The CDR3 sequence is 12 residues long.